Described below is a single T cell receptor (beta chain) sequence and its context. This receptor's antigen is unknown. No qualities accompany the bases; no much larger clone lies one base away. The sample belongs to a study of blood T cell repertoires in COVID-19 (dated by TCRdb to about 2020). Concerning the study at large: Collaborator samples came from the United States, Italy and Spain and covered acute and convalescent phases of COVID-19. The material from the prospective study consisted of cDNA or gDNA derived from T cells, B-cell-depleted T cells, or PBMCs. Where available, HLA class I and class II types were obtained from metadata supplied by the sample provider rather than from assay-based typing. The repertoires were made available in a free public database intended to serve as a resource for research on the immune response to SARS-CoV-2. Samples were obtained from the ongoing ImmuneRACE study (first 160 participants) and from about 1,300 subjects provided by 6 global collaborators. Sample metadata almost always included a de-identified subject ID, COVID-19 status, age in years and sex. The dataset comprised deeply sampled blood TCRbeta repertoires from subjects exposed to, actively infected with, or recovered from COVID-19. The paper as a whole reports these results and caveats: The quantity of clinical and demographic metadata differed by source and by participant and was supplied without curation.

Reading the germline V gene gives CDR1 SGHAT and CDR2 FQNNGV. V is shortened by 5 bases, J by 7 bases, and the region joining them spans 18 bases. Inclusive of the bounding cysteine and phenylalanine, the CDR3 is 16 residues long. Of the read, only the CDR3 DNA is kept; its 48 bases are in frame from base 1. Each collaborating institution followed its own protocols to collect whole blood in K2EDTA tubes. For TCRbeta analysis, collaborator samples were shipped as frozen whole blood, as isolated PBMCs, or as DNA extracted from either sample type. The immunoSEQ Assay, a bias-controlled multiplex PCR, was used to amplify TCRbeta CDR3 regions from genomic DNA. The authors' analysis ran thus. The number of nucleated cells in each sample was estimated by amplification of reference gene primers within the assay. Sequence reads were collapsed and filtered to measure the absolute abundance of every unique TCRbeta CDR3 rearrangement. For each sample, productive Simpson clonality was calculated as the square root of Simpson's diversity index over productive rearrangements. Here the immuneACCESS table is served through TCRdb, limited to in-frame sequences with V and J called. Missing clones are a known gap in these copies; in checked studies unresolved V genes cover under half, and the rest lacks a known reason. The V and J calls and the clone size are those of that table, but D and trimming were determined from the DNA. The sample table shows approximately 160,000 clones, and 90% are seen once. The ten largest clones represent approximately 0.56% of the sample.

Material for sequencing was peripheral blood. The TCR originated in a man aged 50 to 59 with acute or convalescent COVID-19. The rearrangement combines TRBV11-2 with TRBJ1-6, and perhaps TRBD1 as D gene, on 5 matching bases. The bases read TGTGCCAGCAGCCCCGCAAGGGGCTACCAAAATTCACCCCTCCACTTT. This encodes CASSPARGYQNSPLHF.